This T cell receptor beta chain was recorded in a study of metastatic and nonmetastatic thyroid tumors. For the study at large: Repertoires from blood and tumor or nodule tissue of malignant and benign thyroid patients were compared.

Overall study findings and caveats: When malignant thyroid tumors were compared with benign nodules, TCR beta diversity was reportedly significantly higher in the malignant tumors. This held in both blood and tumor samples.

Original handling: The study took CDR3 differences across clinicopathological groups and made a distant-metastasis classifier for papillary thyroid cancer from them. Via MiXCR, TCRdb re-called the PCR reads. The V and J calls were determined by TCRdb, not by the authors. This table holds 3,500 to 5,000 clones, roughly 37% found once. Thyroid surgery had not been preceded by any treatment in any patient. The CDR3 sequence is 14 residues long. V lost 7 bases to trimming and J lost 3 bases, with 13 bases between them. Germline CDR1 is LNHNV and CDR2 is YYDKDF (reference sequence). Regarding this clone: Its antigen is undetermined.

The TCR comes from a male donor with papillary thyroid cancer or a benign thyroid nodule (not recorded which). Some clones in this sample may be carry-over from other donors' samples. The V and J genes are TRBV15 and TRBJ2-1; D not certain. The sequenced sample was tumor tissue. This CDR3 is CATTPGAGYNEQFF. The DNA of the CDR3 is TGTGCCACCACCCCGGGCGCAGGCTACAATGAGCAGTTCTTC.